Sequencing of this T cell receptor beta chain was carried out in a study of shared clonotypes between healthy human individuals. Whole-study context: Every donor yielded three CD4 naive, three CD4 memory, two CD8 naive and one CD8 memory plate. General study points: Sampling used blood alone; tissue repertoires probably differ.

V gave up 0 bases and J gave up 3 bases, with 11 bases separating them. Germline CDR1 is MGHRA and CDR2 is YSYEKL. The CDR3 is 15 residues long. Concerning this clone itself: What it binds is not known.

For each subset, genomic DNA was distributed in equal portions over several immunoSEQ plates. Assay used: immunoSEQ multiplex PCR; TCRdb lists only in-frame clones, some missing. This sample has approximately 400,000 clones; roughly 96% occur once, and the top ten carry 0.32%. This receptor was obtained from a young man in good health. This sequence joins TRBV4-1 and TRBJ1-2; D remains unclear. What was sequenced was memory CD8+ T cells sorted from blood. Subset in this sample: CD45RO+ cells pooled with CCR7-negative TemRA cells. As DNA, the CDR3 is TGCGCCAGCAGCCAAGAGGTGCGTTCTGACTATGGCTACACCTTC. It translates to CASSQEVRSDYGYTF.